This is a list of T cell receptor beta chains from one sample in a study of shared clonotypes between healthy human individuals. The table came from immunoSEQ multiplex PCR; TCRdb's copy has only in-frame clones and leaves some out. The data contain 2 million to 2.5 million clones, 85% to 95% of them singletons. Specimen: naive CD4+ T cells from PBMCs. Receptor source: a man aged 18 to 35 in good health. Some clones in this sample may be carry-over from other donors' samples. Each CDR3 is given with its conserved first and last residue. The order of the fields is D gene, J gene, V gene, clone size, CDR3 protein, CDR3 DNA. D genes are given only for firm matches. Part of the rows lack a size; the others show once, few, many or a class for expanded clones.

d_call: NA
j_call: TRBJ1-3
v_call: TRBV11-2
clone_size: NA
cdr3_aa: CASSPGLLSGNTIYF
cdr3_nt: TGTGCCAGCAGCCCAGGACTGTTGTCTGGAAACACCATATATTTT

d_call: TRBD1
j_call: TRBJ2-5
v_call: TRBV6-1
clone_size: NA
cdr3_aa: CASLKGGRGTQYF
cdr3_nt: TGTGCCAGCCTTAAAGGGGGCAGGGGGACCCAGTACTTC

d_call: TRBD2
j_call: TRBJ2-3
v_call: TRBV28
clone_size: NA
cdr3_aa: CASSLPTGAGGPRDTQYF
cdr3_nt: TGTGCCAGCAGTTTACCCACAGGGGCGGGAGGGCCGAGGGATACGCAGTATTTT

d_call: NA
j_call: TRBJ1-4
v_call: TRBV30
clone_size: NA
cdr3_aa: CAWEGRGNEKLFF
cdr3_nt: TGTGCCTGGGAAGGCAGGGGTAATGAAAAACTGTTTTTT

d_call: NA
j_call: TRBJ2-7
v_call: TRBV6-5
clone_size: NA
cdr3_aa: CASSSSSVARYEQYF
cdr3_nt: TGTGCCAGCAGTTCCTCCTCGGTTGCCCGCTACGAGCAGTACTTC

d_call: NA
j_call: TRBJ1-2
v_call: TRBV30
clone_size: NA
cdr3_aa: CAWSVAGTYTF
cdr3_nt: TGTGCCTGGAGTGTGGCAGGGACATACACCTTC

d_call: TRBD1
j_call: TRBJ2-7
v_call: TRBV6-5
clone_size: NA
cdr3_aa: CASRIDRGSEQYF
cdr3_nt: TGTGCCAGCAGAATCGACAGGGGATCCGAGCAGTACTTC

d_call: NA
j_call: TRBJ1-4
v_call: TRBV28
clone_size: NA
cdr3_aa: CASSPSFRDKLFF
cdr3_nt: TGTGCCAGCAGTCCCTCGTTCAGGGACAAACTGTTTTTT

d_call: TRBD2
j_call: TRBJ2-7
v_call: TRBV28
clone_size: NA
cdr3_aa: CASSLGTSGRGYEQYF
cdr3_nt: TGTGCCAGCAGTTTAGGGACTAGCGGGAGAGGCTACGAGCAGTACTTC

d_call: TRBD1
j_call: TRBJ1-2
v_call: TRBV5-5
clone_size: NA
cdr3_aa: CASSFGTGINYGYTF
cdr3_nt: TGTGCCAGCAGCTTTGGGACAGGGATCAACTATGGCTACACCTTC

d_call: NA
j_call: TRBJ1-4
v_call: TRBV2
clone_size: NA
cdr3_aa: CASSPSETTNEKLFF
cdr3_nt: TGTGCCAGCAGTCCTTCAGAGACGACTAATGAAAAACTGTTTTTT

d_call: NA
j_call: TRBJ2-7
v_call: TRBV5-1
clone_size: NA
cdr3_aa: CASSLQGFFDEQYF
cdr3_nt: TGCGCCAGCAGCTTACAGGGCTTTTTCGACGAGCAGTACTTC

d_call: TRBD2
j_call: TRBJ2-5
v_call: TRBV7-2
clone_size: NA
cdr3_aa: CASSRILTSGSQETQYF
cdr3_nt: TGTGCCAGCAGCCGAATCTTGACTAGCGGGAGCCAAGAGACCCAGTACTTC

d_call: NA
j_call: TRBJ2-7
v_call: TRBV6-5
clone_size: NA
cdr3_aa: CASRLRAGSYEQYF
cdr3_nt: TGTGCCAGCAGACTCCGTGCAGGGTCCTACGAGCAGTACTTC

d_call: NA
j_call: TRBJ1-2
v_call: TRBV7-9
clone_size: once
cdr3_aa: CASSSRPTGNTF
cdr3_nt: TGTGCCAGCAGCTCCCGGCCAACCGGCAACACCTTC

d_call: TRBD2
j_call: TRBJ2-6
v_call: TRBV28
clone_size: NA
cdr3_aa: CGSGTLSGANVLTF
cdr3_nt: TGTGGAAGCGGGACTCTCTCTGGGGCCAACGTCCTGACTTTC

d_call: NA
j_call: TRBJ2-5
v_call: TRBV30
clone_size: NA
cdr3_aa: CAWSEQVQETQYF
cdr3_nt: TGTGCCTGGAGTGAGCAGGTCCAAGAGACCCAGTACTTC

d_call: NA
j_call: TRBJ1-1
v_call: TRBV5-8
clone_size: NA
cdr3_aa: CASSLDRANTEAFF
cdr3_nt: TGTGCCAGCAGCTTGGACAGAGCGAACACTGAAGCTTTCTTT

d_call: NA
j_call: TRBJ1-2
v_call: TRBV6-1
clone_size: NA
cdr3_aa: CASKVNPYGYTF
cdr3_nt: TGTGCCAGCAAGGTAAATCCTTATGGCTACACCTTC

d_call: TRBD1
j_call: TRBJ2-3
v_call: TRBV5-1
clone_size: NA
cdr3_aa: CASSLEQGAGTDTQYF
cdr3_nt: TGCGCCAGCAGCTTGGAACAGGGGGCTGGGACAGATACGCAGTATTTT

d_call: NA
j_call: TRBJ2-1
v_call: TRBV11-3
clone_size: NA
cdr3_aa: CASSFGTANNEQFF
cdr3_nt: TGTGCCAGCAGCTTTGGGACTGCAAACAATGAGCAGTTCTTC

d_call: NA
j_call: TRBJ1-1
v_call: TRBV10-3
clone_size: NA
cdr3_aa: CAISESANTEAFF
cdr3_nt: TGTGCCATCAGTGAGTCGGCGAACACTGAAGCTTTCTTT